A selection of T cell receptor delta chains follows, all from one sample in a study of Vδ1+ human thymocytes. TCRdb re-identified clones in the multiplex PCR reads via CATT. In the table there are roughly 55,000 delta-chain clones, more than 15% of which are singletons. The sample taken for sequencing was Vdelta1+ gamma-delta thymocytes from the thymus. Every receptor here comes from a boy younger than two who had congenital heart surgery. Each CDR3 is given with its conserved first and last residue. The D gene is left open where the match is weak. A row's size may be missing; if present it is once, few, many or a size class.

size,V,D,length,J,DNA,CDR3
-,TRDV1,TRDD2,23,TRDJ1,TGTGCTCTTGGGGGCTCATTAGGGCTTCCTACTTTTAATCGGACTGGGTACACCGATAAACTCATCTTT,CALGGSLGLPTFNRTGYTDKLIF
few,TRDV1,TRDD3,22,TRDJ2,TGTGCACTTGGAGGTATTGGGGATACTCCACTATCCTCATTTCTTTTGACAGCACAACTCTTCTTT,CALGGIGDTPLSSFLLTAQLFF
-,TRDV1,TRDD3,22,TRDJ1,TGTGCTCTTGGGGAAGTTAGGCTCCCCCCGACATACTGGGGAAAGTACACCGATAAACTCATCTTT,CALGEVRLPPTYWGKYTDKLIF
-,TRDV2,TRDD3,16,TRDJ1,TGTGCCTTCCCGCGTACTGGGGGAAAAAACACCGATAAACTCATCTTT,CAFPRTGGKNTDKLIF
few,TRDV1,-,19,TRDJ1,TGTGCTCTTGGGAACAGAAGGCTCATCCATACAGAGCGAACCGATAAACTCATCTTT,CALGNRRLIHTERTDKLIF
-,TRDV1,TRDD3,20,TRDJ1,TGTGCTCTTGGGGTCCCGAACCCTCTACTGGGGGGCGCCGCCAGGGATAAACTCATCTTT,CALGVPNPLLGGAARDKLIF
-,TRDV1,TRDD3,14,TRDJ1,TGTGCTCTTGGGGAGGGGGATACGGTCGATAAACTCATCTTT,CALGEGDTVDKLIF
-,TRDV1,TRDD3,14,TRDJ1,TGTGCTCTTGGGAACCTGGGGGATACTCAGAAACTCATCTTT,CALGNLGDTQKLIF
-,TRDV1,-,18,TRDJ1,TGTGCTCTTGGGCCACGGGCGGCTGGGCATACCTACACCGATAAACTCATCTTT,CALGPRAAGHTYTDKLIF
few,TRDV1,TRDD3,21,TRDJ1,TGTGCTCTTGGGGACCCCCACCGGATCCGAAGTACTGGGGGTTACACCGATAAACTCATCTTT,CALGDPHRIRSTGGYTDKLIF
-,TRDV1,-,19,TRDJ1,TGTGCTCTTGGGGGTTTCCTGCTACACACACCTTCCCTCACCGATAAACTCATCTTT,CALGGFLLHTPSLTDKLIF
-,TRDV1,-,20,TRDJ1,TGTGCTCTTGGGCCAATTCCCCCCGCCGCGGTCTCGGGATTCAACGATAAACTCATCTTT,CALGPIPPAAVSGFNDKLIF
few,TRDV1,TRDD3,24,TRDJ1,TGTGCTCTTGGGGAAGGGCGTAGGCTCCTACGCGTTACTGGGGGATACGGGGGCACCGATAAACTCATCTTT,CALGEGRRLLRVTGGYGGTDKLIF
-,TRDV1,TRDD3,22,TRDJ1,TGTGCTCTTGGGGAACGAATTTCCCGCATGGGTACTGGGGGATATGCCACCGATAAACTCATCTTT,CALGERISRMGTGGYATDKLIF
medium-sized,TRDV2,TRDD3,17,TRDJ1,TGTGCCTGTGACCCTGGGGGATACGCCTTCGGCACCGATAAACTCATCTTT,CACDPGGYAFGTDKLIF
-,TRDV1,TRDD3,15,TRDJ1,TGTGCTCTTGGGGCGTACTGGGGGATACCCGATAAACTCATCTTT,CALGAYWGIPDKLIF
few,TRDV1,-,15,TRDJ1,TGTGCTCTTGGGGAACTGGGGCAACTCACCGATAAACTCATCTTT,CALGELGQLTDKLIF